A selection of T cell receptor beta chains follows, all from one sample in a study of human T cells and chemical hapten exposure. TCRdb redid the calling of the RACE reads with MiXCR, one entry per CDR3 protein. The data show about 50,000 distinct CDR3 sequences, with just under 10% seen just once and approximately 1.7% held by the top ten. The input for sequencing was whole blood, taken in connection with sensitization to the hapten diphenylcyclopropenone (DPC). The receptor source for this set is a woman aged 45 to 65 with alopecia areata. Some clones in this sample may be carry-over from other donors' samples. Both conserved end residues are part of each CDR3. D genes are given only for firm matches. The size field is filled for only some rows; it gives once, few, many or a size class.

TRBV5-1	.	many	TRBJ2-5	CASSSGLQETQYF	TGCGCCAGCAGCTCGGGACTCCAAGAGACCCAGTACTTC
TRBV9	TRBD2	.	TRBJ2-1	CASSVKASGLSSYNEQFF	TGTGCCAGCAGCGTTAAGGCTAGCGGTCTCAGCTCCTACAATGAGCAGTTCTTC
TRBV4-2	.	few	TRBJ2-3	CASSQGDRGLDTQYF	TGTGCCAGCAGCCAAGGGGACCGAGGCCTGGATACGCAGTATTTT
TRBV6-6	.	few	TRBJ1-2	CASSYGEGGYTF	TGTGCCAGCAGTTACGGCGAAGGGGGCTACACCTTC
TRBV6-1	.	.	TRBJ2-7	CASSEGGLSYEQYF	TGTGCCAGCAGTGAAGGAGGACTATCCTACGAGCAGTACTTC
TRBV28	TRBD1	.	TRBJ2-7	CATQNGGTGGYEQYF	TGTGCCACCCAAAACGGTGGGACAGGGGGCTACGAGCAGTACTTC
TRBV7-9	.	.	TRBJ2-3	CASKASSTDTQYF	TGTGCCAGCAAGGCCTCTAGCACAGATACGCAGTATTTT
TRBV7-2	.	many	TRBJ2-2	CASSLVQGNTGELFF	TGTGCCAGCAGCTTAGTCCAGGGGAACACCGGGGAGCTGTTTTTT
TRBV10-2	.	many	TRBJ1-2	CASSGTNYGYTF	TGCGCCAGCAGTGGCACTAACTATGGCTACACCTTC
TRBV29-1	TRBD2	.	TRBJ2-1	CSLRSGGAYNEQFF	TGCAGCTTACGTAGCGGGGGGGCCTACAATGAGCAGTTCTTC
TRBV6-6	.	many	TRBJ2-2	CASSYRQDGGELFF	TGTGCCAGCAGTTACAGACAGGATGGCGGGGAGCTGTTTTTT
TRBV12-5	.	few	TRBJ2-1	CASGSNLFGSSYNEQFF	TGTGCTAGTGGCTCAAATTTGTTCGGGAGCTCCTACAATGAGCAGTTCTTC
TRBV6-6	TRBD1	many	TRBJ1-3	CASSYPSPGTGTVLSGNTIYF	TGTGCCAGCAGTTACCCCTCCCCCGGGACAGGGACTGTCCTCTCTGGAAACACCATATATTTT
TRBV2	.	once	TRBJ1-6	CASRAGYSPLHF	TGTGCCAGCAGGGCAGGATACTCACCCCTCCACTTT
TRBV6-1	TRBD2	few	TRBJ2-1	CASSEPSGRTYNEQFF	TGTGCCAGCAGTGAGCCCAGCGGGAGGACCTACAATGAGCAGTTCTTC
TRBV11-2	.	.	TRBJ2-7	CASSLLPGFTYEQYF	TGTGCCAGCAGCTTATTGCCAGGCTTCACCTACGAGCAGTACTTC
TRBV6-5	.	many	TRBJ2-1	CASREDWGNEQFF	TGTGCCAGCAGAGAGGACTGGGGGAATGAGCAGTTCTTC